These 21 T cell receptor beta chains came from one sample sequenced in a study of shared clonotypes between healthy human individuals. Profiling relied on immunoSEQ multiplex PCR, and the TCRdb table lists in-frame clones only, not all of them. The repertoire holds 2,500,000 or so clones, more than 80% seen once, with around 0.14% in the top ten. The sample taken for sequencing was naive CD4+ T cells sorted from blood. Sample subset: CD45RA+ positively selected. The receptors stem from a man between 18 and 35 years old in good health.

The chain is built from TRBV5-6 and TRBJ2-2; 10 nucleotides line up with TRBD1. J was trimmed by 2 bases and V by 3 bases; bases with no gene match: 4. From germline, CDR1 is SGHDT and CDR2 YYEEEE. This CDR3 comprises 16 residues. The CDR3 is CASSWGTGVNTGELFF. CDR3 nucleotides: TGTGCCAGCAGCTGGGGGACAGGGGTTAACACCGGGGAGCTGTTTTTT.

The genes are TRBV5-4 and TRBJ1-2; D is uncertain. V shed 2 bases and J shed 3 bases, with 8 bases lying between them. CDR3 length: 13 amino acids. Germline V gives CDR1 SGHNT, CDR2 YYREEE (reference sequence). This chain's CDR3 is CASSFQEYYGYTF. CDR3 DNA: TGTGCCAGCAGCTTCCAGGAGTACTATGGCTACACCTTC.

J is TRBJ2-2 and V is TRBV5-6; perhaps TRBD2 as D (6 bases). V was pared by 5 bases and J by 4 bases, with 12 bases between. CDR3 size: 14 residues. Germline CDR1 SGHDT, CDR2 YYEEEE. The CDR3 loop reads CASSFSGATGELFF. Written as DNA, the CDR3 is TGTGCCAGCAGTTTTAGCGGTGCCACCGGGGAGCTGTTTTTT.

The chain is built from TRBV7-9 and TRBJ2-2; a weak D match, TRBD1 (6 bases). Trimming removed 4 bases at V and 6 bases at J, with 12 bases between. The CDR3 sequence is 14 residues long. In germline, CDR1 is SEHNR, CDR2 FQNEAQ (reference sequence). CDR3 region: CASSSQGLSGELFF. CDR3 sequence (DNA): TGTGCCAGCAGCTCCCAGGGGTTGTCCGGGGAGCTGTTTTTT.

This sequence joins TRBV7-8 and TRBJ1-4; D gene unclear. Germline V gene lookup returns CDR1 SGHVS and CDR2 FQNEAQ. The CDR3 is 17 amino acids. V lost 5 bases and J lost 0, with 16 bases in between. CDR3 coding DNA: TGTGCCAGCAGCCCCTTCGCTGGAACTGCAACTAATGAAAAACTGTTTTTT. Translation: CASSPFAGTATNEKLFF.

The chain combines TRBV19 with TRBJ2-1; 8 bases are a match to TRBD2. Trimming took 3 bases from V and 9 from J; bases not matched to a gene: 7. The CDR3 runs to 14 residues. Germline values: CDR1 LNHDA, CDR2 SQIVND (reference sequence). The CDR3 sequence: CASSISGGQFEQFF. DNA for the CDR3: TGTGCCAGTAGTATCAGCGGGGGTCAGTTTGAGCAGTTCTTC.

CDR3: CASGLETQYF. The CDR3 coding sequence is TGTGCCAGCGGACTCGAGACCCAGTACTTC. This chain connects TRBV7-9 to TRBJ2-5, with D possibly matching TRBD2 (5 bases). Per the germline V gene, CDR1 is SEHNR and CDR2 is FQNEAQ (reference sequence). The CDR3 runs 10 residues. With 8 bases removed from V and 5 bases from J, the gap between germline ends came to 6 bases.

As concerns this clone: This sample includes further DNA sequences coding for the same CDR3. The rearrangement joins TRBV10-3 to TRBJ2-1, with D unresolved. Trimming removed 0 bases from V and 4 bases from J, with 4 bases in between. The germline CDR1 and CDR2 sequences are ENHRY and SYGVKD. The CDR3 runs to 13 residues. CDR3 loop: CAISESRYNEQFF. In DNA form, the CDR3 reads TGTGCCATCAGTGAGTCCCGTTACAATGAGCAGTTCTTC.

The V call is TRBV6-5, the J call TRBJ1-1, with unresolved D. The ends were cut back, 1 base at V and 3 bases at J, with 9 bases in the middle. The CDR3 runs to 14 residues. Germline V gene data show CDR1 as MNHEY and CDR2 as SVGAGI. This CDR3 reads CASSYLQRDTEAFF. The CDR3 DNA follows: TGTGCCAGCAGTTACTTACAGCGGGACACTGAAGCTTTCTTT.

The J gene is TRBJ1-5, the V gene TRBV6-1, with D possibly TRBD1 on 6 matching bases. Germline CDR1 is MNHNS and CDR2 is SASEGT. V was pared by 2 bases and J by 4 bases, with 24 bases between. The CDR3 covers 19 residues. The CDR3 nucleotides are TGTGCCAGCAGTGAAAATCCCATCCAACGGGGACAAAGGAATCAGCCCCAGCATTTT. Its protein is CASSENPIQRGQRNQPQHF.

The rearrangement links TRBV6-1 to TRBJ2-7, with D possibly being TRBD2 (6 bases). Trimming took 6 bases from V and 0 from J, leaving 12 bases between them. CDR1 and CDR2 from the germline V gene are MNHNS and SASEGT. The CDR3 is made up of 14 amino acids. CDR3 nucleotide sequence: TGTGCCAGCAGAGCGGAGGGCGACTCCTACGAGCAGTACTTC. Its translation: CASRAEGDSYEQYF.

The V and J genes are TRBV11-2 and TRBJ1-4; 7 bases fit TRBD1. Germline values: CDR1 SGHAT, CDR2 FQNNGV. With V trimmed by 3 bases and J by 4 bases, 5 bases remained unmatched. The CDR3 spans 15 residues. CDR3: CASSLTQGFNEKLFF. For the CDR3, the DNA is TGTGCCAGCAGCTTGACACAGGGGTTTAATGAAAAACTGTTTTTT.

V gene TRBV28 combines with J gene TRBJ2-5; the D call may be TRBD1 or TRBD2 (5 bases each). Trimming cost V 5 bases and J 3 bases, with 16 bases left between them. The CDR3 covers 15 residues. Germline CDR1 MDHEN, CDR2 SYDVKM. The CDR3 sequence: CASSIMRDRKETQYF. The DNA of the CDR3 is TGTGCCAGCAGTATTATGAGGGACCGAAAAGAGACCCAGTACTTC. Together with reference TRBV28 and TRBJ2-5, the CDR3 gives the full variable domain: DVKVTQSSRYLVKRTGEKVFLECVQDMDHENMFWYRQDPGLGLRLIYFSYDVKMKEKGDIPEGYSVSREKKERFSLILESASTNQTSMYLCASSIMRDRKETQYFGPGTRLLVL.

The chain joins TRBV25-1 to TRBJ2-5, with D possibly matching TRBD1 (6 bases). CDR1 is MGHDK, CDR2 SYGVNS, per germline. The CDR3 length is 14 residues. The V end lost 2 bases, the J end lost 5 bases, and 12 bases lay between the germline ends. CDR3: CASSEPGARETQYF. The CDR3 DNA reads TGTGCCAGCAGTGAACCAGGGGCCAGGGAGACCCAGTACTTC.

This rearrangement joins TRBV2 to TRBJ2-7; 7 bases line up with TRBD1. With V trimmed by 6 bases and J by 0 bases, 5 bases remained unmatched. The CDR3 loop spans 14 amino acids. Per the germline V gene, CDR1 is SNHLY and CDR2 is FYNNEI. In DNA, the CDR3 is TGTGCCAGCAGGAGGACAGGAAGCTCCTACGAGCAGTACTTC. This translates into CASRRTGSSYEQYF.

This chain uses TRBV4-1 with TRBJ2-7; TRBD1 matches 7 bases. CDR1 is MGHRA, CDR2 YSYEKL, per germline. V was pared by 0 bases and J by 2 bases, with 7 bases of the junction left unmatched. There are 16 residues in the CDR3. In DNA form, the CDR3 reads TGCGCCAGCAGCCAAGACCCCAACAGGGGACCCTACGAGCAGTACTTC. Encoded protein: CASSQDPNRGPYEQYF.

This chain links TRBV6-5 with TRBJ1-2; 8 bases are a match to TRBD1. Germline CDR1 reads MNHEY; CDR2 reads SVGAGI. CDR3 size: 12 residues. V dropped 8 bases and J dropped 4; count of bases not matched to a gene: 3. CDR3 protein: CASGQGPYGYTF. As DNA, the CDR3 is TGTGCCAGCGGACAGGGCCCCTATGGCTACACCTTC.

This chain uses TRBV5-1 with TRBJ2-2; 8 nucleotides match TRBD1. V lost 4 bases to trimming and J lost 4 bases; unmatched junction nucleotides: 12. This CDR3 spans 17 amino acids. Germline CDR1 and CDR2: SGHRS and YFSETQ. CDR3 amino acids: CASSGQGRLLGTGELFF. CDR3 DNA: TGCGCCAGCAGCGGACAGGGTCGACTGTTAGGCACCGGGGAGCTGTTTTTT.

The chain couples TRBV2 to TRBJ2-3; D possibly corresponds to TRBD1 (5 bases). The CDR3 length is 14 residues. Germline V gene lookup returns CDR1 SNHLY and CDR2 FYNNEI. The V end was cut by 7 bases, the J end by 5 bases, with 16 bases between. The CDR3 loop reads CASTLDSPRDTQYF. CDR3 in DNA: TGTGCCAGCACTCTAGACAGTCCCCGAGATACGCAGTATTTT.

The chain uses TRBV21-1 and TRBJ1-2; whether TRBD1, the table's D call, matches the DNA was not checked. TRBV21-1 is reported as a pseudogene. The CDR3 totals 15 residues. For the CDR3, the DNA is TGTGCCAGCAGCAATGGAATGACAGGGGGCGATGGCTACACCTTC. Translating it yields CASSNGMTGGDGYTF.

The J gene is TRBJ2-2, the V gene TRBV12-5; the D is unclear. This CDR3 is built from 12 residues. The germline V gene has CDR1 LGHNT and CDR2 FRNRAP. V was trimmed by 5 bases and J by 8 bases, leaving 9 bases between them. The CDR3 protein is CASGLGLGELFF. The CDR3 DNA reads TGTGCTAGTGGTCTGGGTCTGGGGGAGCTGTTTTTT.